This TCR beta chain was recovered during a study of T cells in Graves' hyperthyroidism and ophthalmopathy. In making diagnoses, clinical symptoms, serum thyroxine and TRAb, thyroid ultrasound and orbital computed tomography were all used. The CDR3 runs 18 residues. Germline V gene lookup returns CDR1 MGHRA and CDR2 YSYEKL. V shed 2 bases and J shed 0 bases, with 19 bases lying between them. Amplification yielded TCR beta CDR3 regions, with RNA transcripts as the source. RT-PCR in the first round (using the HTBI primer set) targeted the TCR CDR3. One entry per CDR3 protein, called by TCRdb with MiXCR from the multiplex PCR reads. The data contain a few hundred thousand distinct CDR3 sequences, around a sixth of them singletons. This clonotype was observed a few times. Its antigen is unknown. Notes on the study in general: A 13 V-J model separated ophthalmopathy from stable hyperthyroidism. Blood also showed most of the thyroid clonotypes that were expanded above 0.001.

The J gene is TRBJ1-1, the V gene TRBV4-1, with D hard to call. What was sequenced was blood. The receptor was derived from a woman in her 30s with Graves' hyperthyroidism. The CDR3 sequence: CASSQPLGGGLMNTEAFF. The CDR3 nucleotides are TGCGCCAGCAGCCAACCACTGGGTGGAGGGTTAATGAACACTGAAGCTTTCTTT.